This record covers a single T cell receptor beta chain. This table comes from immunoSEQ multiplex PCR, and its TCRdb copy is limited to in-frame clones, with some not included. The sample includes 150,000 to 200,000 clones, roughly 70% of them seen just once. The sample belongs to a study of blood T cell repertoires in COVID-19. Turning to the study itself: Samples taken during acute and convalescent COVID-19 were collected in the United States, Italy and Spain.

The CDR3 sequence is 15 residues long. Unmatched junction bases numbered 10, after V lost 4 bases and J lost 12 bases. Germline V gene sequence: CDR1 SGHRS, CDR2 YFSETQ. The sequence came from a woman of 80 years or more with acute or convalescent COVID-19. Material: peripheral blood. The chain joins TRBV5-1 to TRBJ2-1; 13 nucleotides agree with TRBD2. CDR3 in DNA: TGCGCCAGCAGCCAACCGGGACTAGCGGGATTATCGCAGTTCTTC. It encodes CASSQPGLAGLSQFF. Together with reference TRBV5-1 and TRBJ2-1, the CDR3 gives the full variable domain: KAGVTQTPRYLIKTRGQQVTLSCSPISGHRSVSWYQQTPGQGLQFLFEYFSETQRNKGNFPGRFSGRQFSNSRSEMNVSTLELGDSALYLCASSQPGLAGLSQFFGPGTRLTVL.